This T cell receptor beta chain appears in the sequencing data of a study of cytomegalovirus exposure and HLA in healthy donors. Study findings and constraints: The study labeled fewer than 200 TCR beta chains cytomegalovirus-associated.

Germline-derived CDR1 and CDR2 are SGDLS and YYNGEE. CDR3 length: 13 residues. V lost 3 bases, J lost 5 bases, and 10 bases lay in between. 13 Jbeta primers and 60 Vbeta primers were used for the PCR. Sequencing used immunoSEQ multiplex PCR; TCRdb keeps in-frame clones, though not all of them. The repertoire holds about 65,000 clones, with over 50% as singletons. Remarks on this clone: Antigen specificity is unknown.

The TCR was taken from a man younger than 40 in good health and CMV-seronegative. The chain employs TRBV9 and TRBJ2-3; no clear D gene. Sequenced: PBMCs. CDR3 amino acids: CASSAYSLDTQYF. The CDR3 coding sequence is TGTGCCAGCAGCGCCTATAGCTTAGATACGCAGTATTTT.